What follows are 5 T cell receptor beta chains derived from one specimen sequenced in a study of blood T cell repertoires in COVID-19. Measured with immunoSEQ multiplex PCR; TCRdb has only the in-frame clones, and not every one. The profile shows 250,000 to 300,000 clones, 88% of them singletons. The sequenced sample was PBMCs or T cells enriched from blood (not recorded which). Receptors were obtained from a woman younger than 45 who had recovered from COVID-19.

V is TRBV10-3 and J is TRBJ1-4; TRBD1 might be the D (5 bases). CDR3 length: 13 residues. Per germline, CDR1 ENHRY and CDR2 SYGVKD. Trimming took 2 bases from V and 5 from J, leaving 6 bases between them. CDR3: CAISEGGNEKLFF. The CDR3 DNA reads as TGTGCCATCAGTGAGGGGGGGAATGAAAAACTGTTTTTT.

This clone has a single count. The chain recombines TRBV5-1 with TRBJ2-2; 11 positions match TRBD2. The CDR3 is made up of 17 amino acids. J was trimmed by 4 bases and V by 4 bases; bases with no gene match: 9. In germline, CDR1 is SGHRS, CDR2 YFSETQ. Written as DNA, the CDR3 is TGCGCCAGCAGCCCGCCTTTCCTAGCGGGAGGCACCGGGGAGCTGTTTTTT. Amino acid sequence: CASSPPFLAGGTGELFF. The variable domain in full, with the rest retrieved from reference TRBV5-1 and TRBJ2-2, is KAGVTQTPRYLIKTRGQQVTLSCSPISGHRSVSWYQQTPGQGLQFLFEYFSETQRNKGNFPGRFSGRQFSNSRSEMNVSTLELGDSALYLCASSPPFLAGGTGELFFGEGSRLTVL.

The chain has TRBV28 and TRBJ2-7; 9 bases line up with TRBD1. This CDR3 comprises 14 residues. V shed 2 bases and J 3 bases; nucleotides not matched to a gene: 2. Germline assignment: CDR1 MDHEN and CDR2 SYDVKM. This CDR3 reads CASSLGQGLYEQYF. The CDR3 nucleotides are TGTGCCAGCAGTTTAGGACAGGGGCTCTACGAGCAGTACTTC.

The chain has TRBV19 and TRBJ2-4, with 9 positions matching TRBD2. The V segment lost 6 bases and the J segment 3 bases; nucleotides outside the gene matches: 6. CDR1 LNHDA and CDR2 SQIVND come from the germline V gene (reference sequence). CDR3 length: 15 residues. CDR3 protein: CASSPVAGDKNIQYF. The CDR3 DNA follows: TGTGCCAGTAGCCCCGTAGCGGGGGACAAAAACATTCAGTACTTC.

The chain carries TRBV5-6 and TRBJ1-6; D gene unclear. The V end was cut by 1 base, the J end by 9 bases, with 8 bases between. This CDR3 is 13 amino acids long. CDR1 SGHDT and CDR2 YYEEEE come from the germline V gene. The CDR3 DNA reads as TGTGCCAGCAGCTTGCAGGTCCTTTCACCCCTCCACTTT. It is translated as CASSLQVLSPLHF.